This T cell receptor beta chain appears in the sequencing data of a study of vaccination and CD4 T cells after COVID-19. Study information: Stimuli were overlapping spike peptide pools of SARS-CoV-2 and three common cold coronaviruses (HCoV-NL63, HCoV-OC43, HCoV-229E).

Cultured CD4+ T-cell DNA underwent Oncomine TCR Beta short-read sequencing. TCRdb recomputed calls from the PCR reads with MiXCR, one row per CDR3 protein. This sample has 10,000 to 15,000 distinct CDR3 sequences, with about 50% found just once. The CDR3 runs 16 residues. The germline V gene encodes CDR1 MNHEY and CDR2 SMNVEV (reference sequence). V lost 5 bases and J lost 0; bases outside the gene matches: 6. A note on this clonotype: Its antigen is not known.

The treatment denotes: roughly 10-day PBMC culture with coronavirus spike peptide pools or control peptides (ViraFEST assay). This clonotype was sampled from a human donor with COVID-19. The J gene is TRBJ2-3, the V gene TRBV27, with TRBD1 matching 9 bases. The sample consisted of cultured CD4+ T cells from blood, taken after SARS-CoV-2 vaccination. The CDR3 reads CASSPGQGISTDTQYF. CDR3 in DNA: TGTGCCAGCAGTCCCGGACAGGGGATTAGCACAGATACGCAGTATTTT.